This T cell receptor beta chain was recorded in a study of T cells after yellow fever vaccination. A 5'RACE template-switching step, the method used to make TCR cDNA, added a universal primer site and UMIs. TCRdb analysed the 5' RACE reads with MiXCR anew, one entry per CDR3 protein. This sample has 70,000 or so distinct CDR3 sequences, with approximately 5.9% found just once. Findings and caveats of the study: Most clones from primary vaccination were detected again post-booster (roughly 96% CD4, roughly 91% CD8).

This clonotype was seen many times. Antigen: not known. After removal of 5 bases from V and 0 bases from J, the junction contained 8 bases not matched to a gene. The CDR3 is 16 residues long. The specimen was CD4+ T cells sorted from PBMCs, collected less than 16 days after the first yellow fever vaccination. The genes are TRBV12-3 or TRBV12-4 and TRBJ2-7, with 9 bases matching TRBD2. The receptor was derived from a man younger than 35 who received the YFV17D yellow fever vaccine. The CDR3 is CASSRGAGGTSYEQYF. The CDR3 DNA sequence: TGTGCCAGCAGTAGGGGCGCGGGGGGGACCTCCTACGAGCAGTACTTC.